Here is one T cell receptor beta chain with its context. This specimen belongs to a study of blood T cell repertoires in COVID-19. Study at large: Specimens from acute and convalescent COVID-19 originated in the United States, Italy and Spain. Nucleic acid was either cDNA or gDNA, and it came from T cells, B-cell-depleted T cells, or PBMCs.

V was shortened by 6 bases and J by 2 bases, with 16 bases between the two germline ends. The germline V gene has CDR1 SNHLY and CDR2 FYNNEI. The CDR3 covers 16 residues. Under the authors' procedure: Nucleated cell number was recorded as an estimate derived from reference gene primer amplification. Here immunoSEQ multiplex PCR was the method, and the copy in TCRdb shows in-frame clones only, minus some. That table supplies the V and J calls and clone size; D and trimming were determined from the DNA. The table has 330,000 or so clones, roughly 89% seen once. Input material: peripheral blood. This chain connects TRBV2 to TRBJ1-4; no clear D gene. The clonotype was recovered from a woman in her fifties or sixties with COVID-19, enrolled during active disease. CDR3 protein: CASRVEPHRTNEKLFF. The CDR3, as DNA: TGTGCCAGCAGAGTAGAACCCCATCGGACTAATGAAAAACTGTTTTTT.